This T cell receptor beta chain was observed in a study of technical replicates of blood from a handful of donors. The method was immunoSEQ multiplex PCR; TCRdb's version includes in-frame clones alone and lacks a portion of them. The table lists tens of thousands of clones, about 91% of them singletons. The source is a human donor in good health. Sequencing input: T cells isolated from PBMCs.

The CDR3 nucleotides are TGCGCCAGCAGCAGGGGACAGGGGATTTTGGATGAGCAGTTCTTC. This encodes CASSRGQGILDEQFF. The chain joins TRBV5-1 to TRBJ2-1, with 10 nucleotides matching TRBD1. The ends lost 4 bases at V and 8 bases at J; junction bases unmatched: 9. Germline lookup yields CDR1 SGHRS and CDR2 YFSETQ. The CDR3 covers 15 residues.